This T cell receptor beta chain stems from a study of T cells in Graves' hyperthyroidism and ophthalmopathy. Amplification of TCR beta CDR3 regions was performed using RNA transcripts as template. The HTBI primer set served for first-round RT-PCR of the TCR CDR3. Using its own MiXCR run on the multiplex PCR reads, TCRdb lists one record per CDR3 protein. Seen here are some 350,000 distinct CDR3 sequences, 15% to 17% observed once, and the top ten hold roughly 26%. In germline, CDR1 is ENHRY, CDR2 SYGVKD. The CDR3 is made up of 12 amino acids. V was shortened by 5 bases and J by 1 base, with 5 bases between the two germline ends. This clonotype was picked up many times. As yet, its antigen is unknown. Recently diagnosed hyperthyroidism of less than 2 months' duration affected patients aged 18 to 65. Diagnostic decisions used clinical symptoms, serum thyroxine and TRAb, thyroid ultrasound and orbital computed tomography.

Study results and caveats: Clonotypes that were expanded in thyroid above 0.001 mostly appeared in blood too.

The sequenced material came from blood. The chain has TRBV10-3 and TRBJ1-1, with D unclear. The receptor comes from a woman aged 18-30 years with Graves' hyperthyroidism that later progressed to Graves' ophthalmopathy. In nucleotides, the CDR3 is TGTGCCATCAGTCAATCGAACACTGAAGCTTTCTTT. It codes for CAISQSNTEAFF.